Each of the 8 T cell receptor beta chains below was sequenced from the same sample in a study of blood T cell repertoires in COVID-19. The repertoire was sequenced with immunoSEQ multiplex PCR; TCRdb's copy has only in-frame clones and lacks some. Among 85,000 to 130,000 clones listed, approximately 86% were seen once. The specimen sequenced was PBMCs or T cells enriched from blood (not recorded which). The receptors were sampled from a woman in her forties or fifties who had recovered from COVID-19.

CDR3 protein: CASSPQTGLKTGELFF. In nucleotides, the CDR3 is TGTGCCAGCAGCCCCCAGACAGGCCTCAAAACCGGGGAGCTGTTTTTT. The rearrangement joins TRBV9 to TRBJ2-2; D possibly corresponds to TRBD1 (6 bases). Deletions cut 4 bases from V and 5 bases from J, with 18 bases between. Germline V lookup: CDR1 SGDLS, CDR2 YYNGEE. This CDR3 comprises 16 residues. The variable domain in full, with the rest retrieved from reference TRBV9 and TRBJ2-2, is DSGVTQTPKHLITATGQRVTLRCSPRSGDLSVYWYQQSLDQGLQFLIQYYNGEERAKGNILERFSAQQFPDLHSELNLSSLELGDSALYFCASSPQTGLKTGELFFGEGSRLTVL.

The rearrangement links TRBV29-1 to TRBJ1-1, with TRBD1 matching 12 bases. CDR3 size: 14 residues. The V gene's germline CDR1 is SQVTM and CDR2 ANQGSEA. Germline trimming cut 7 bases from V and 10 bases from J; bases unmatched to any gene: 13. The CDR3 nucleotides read TGCAGCGCAGGGGACAGGGGGCGGATATGGGTAGCTTTCTTT. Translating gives CSAGDRGRIWVAFF.

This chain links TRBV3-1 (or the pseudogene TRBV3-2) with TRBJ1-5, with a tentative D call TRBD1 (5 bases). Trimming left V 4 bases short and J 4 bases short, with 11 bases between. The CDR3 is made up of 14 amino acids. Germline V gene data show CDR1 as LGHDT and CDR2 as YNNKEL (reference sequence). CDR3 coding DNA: TGTGCCAGCAGCCCAAACCGGGGGAATCAGCCCCAGCATTTT. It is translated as CASSPNRGNQPQHF.

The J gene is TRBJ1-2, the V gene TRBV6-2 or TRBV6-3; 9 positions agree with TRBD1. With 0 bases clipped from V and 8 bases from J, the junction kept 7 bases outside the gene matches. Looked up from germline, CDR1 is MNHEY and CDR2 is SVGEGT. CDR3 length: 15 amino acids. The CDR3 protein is CASSYSRTGGWGYTF. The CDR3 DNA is TGTGCCAGCAGTTACTCCAGAACAGGGGGCTGGGGCTACACCTTC.

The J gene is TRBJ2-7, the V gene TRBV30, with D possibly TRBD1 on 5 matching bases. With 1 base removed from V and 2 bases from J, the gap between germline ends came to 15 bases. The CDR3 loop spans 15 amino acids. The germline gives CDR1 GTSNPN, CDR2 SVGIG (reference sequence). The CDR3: CAWSATALSTYEQYF. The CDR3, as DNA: TGTGCCTGGAGTGCGACAGCTCTATCGACCTACGAGCAGTACTTC.

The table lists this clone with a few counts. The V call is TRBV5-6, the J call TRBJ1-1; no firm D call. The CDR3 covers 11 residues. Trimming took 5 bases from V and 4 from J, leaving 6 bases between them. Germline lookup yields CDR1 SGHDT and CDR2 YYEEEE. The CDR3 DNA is TGTGCCAGCAGGGGAGGCACTGAAGCTTTCTTT. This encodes CASRGGTEAFF.

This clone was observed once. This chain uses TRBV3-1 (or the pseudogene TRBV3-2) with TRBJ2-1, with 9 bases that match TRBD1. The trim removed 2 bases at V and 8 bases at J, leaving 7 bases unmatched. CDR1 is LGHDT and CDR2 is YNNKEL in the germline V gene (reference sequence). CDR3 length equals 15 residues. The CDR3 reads CASSQLGQGNDEQFF. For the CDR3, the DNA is TGTGCCAGCAGCCAACTGGGACAGGGTAACGATGAGCAGTTCTTC.

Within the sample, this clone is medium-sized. Written as DNA, the CDR3 is TGTGCCACCAGCACCGCAGGCGCAAGCAGCACAGATACGCAGTATTTT. Translating it yields CATSTAGASSTDTQYF. J is TRBJ2-3 and V is TRBV15; unclear D gene. Trimming took 4 bases from V and 0 from J, leaving 14 bases between them. The germline CDR1 and CDR2 sequences are LNHNV and YYDKDF (reference sequence). CDR3 length: 16 residues.